The rows below give T cell receptor beta chains drawn from one sample of a study of cytomegalovirus exposure and HLA in healthy donors. Some clones are missing from TCRdb's copy, which holds only in-frame ones; the method was immunoSEQ multiplex PCR. This sample carries roughly 130,000 clones, about 80% of them seen once, and the ten largest clones take just over 1%. The sequenced material came from PBMCs. The receptors originated from a human donor in good health. Both conserved end residues are part of each CDR3. The D gene is left open where the match is weak. Expanded clones get a size class; other rows say once, few or many, or leave the size out.

v_call	clone_size	j_call	d_call	cdr3_nt	cdr3_aa
TRBV7-6	.	TRBJ2-5	.	TGTGCCAGCAGCTTAGTTGAGGGGGAAGAGACCCAGTACTTC	CASSLVEGEETQYF
TRBV7-2	once	TRBJ1-2	.	TGTGCCAGCAGCTTAGGGGGCGGGGATGGCTACACCTTC	CASSLGGGDGYTF
TRBV4-2	.	TRBJ1-1	TRBD1	TGTGCCAGCAGCCAAGTGACGGGACAGGGGAACACTGAAGCTTTCTTT	CASSQVTGQGNTEAFF
TRBV11-2	.	TRBJ1-1	.	TGTGCCAGCAGGTTCGGGTCCTCCCTTGAAGCTTTCTTT	CASRFGSSLEAFF
TRBV28	.	TRBJ1-4	TRBD1	TGTGCCAGCAGTTTCACACAGGGGGCCTTCGGGGAAAAACTGTTTTTT	CASSFTQGAFGEKLFF
TRBV5-4	few	TRBJ1-4	.	TGTGCCAGCAGCTTTGGGCAGGGCTGGGGAAAACTGTTTTTT	CASSFGQGWGKLFF
TRBV7-2	.	TRBJ1-5	.	TGTGCCAGCAGCTTAGTAGGACAGTATAGCAATCAGCCCCAGCATTTT	CASSLVGQYSNQPQHF
TRBV7-9	few	TRBJ2-7	TRBD1	TGTGCCAGCAGCTTCGGGACAGGGGCCCACGAGCAGTACTTC	CASSFGTGAHEQYF
TRBV13	.	TRBJ1-1	.	TGTGCCAGCAGCCTTAGCAGGGTTACTGAAGCTTTCTTT	CASSLSRVTEAFF
TRBV29-1	once	TRBJ2-1	TRBD2	TGCAGCCCAATCCCCGGGACTAGCGGGGGGGCCCGAGACGGTGAGCAGTTCTTC	CSPIPGTSGGARDGEQFF
TRBV6-6	few	TRBJ1-2	.	TGTGCCAGCAGTTACCGGCAGGGAGGGGACTATGGCTACACCTTC	CASSYRQGGDYGYTF
TRBV21-1	.	TRBJ1-2	.	TGTGCCAGCAGCAAAACGGATTTGGTAAAGGGGGGGCGTGGCTACACCTTC	CASSKTDLVKGGRGYTF
TRBV29-1	.	TRBJ1-1	.	TGCAGCGTTGACTCTTCCACAGGGAACACTGAAGCTTTCTTT	CSVDSSTGNTEAFF
TRBV4-1	few	TRBJ2-7	TRBD2	TGCGCCAGCAGTCTTCTAGCGGGGGCTGTATTCTCCTACGAGCAGTACTTC	CASSLLAGAVFSYEQYF
TRBV7-6	.	TRBJ2-7	TRBD1	TGTGCCAGCAGCCCGGGGACAGATGCCTACGAGCAGTACTTC	CASSPGTDAYEQYF
TRBV6-5	.	TRBJ2-7	TRBD2	TGTGCCAGCAGTTCGAGACTAGCGGCAAGCTCCTACGAGCAGTACTTC	CASSSRLAASSYEQYF
TRBV11-3	.	TRBJ1-6	.	TGTGCCAGCAGCTTACAGGGGTTTAATTCACCCCTCCACTTT	CASSLQGFNSPLHF
TRBV19	.	TRBJ1-5	.	TGTGCCAGTAGTATCGGGATGGGGTTTGAGTCAGCCCAGCATTTT	CASSIGMGFESAQHF
TRBV18	few	TRBJ1-1	.	TGTGCCAGCTCACCAGCAGTGAACACTGAAGCTTTCTTT	CASSPAVNTEAFF
TRBV4-1	.	TRBJ1-2	.	TGCGCCAGCAGCCAAGATTTAACAAACTATGGCTACACCTTC	CASSQDLTNYGYTF
TRBV5-4	.	TRBJ1-1	.	TGTGCCAGCAGCTTATACATGACTGAAGCTTTCTTT	CASSLYMTEAFF
TRBV27	.	TRBJ2-5	.	TGTGCCAGCAGTCCTAGGGGGGAGACCCAGTACTTC	CASSPRGETQYF
TRBV7-9	.	TRBJ1-5	.	TGTGCCAGCAGCTTAGTTTCCCCTCGGGGCAATCAGCCCCAGCATTTT	CASSLVSPRGNQPQHF
TRBV28	.	TRBJ1-4	.	TGTGCCAGCAGCCGGACGGGGGGGATAACTAATGAAAAACTGTTTTTT	CASSRTGGITNEKLFF
TRBV29-1	.	TRBJ1-1	.	TGCAGCGGTGGCCCAGAGAGGGTCGGAACTATATATCCTGAAGCTTTCTTT	CSGGPERVGTIYPEAFF
TRBV4-2	.	TRBJ1-5	.	TGTGCCAGCAGCCAAGATATGGGAGTTAGCAATCAGCCCCAGCATTTT	CASSQDMGVSNQPQHF
TRBV5-4	.	TRBJ1-1	.	TGTGCCAGCAGCTTGTACGGGGGGAACACTGAAGCTTTCTTT	CASSLYGGNTEAFF
TRBV4-1	once	TRBJ2-1	.	TGCGCCAGCAGCCAAGAATCCACAGAGGAGCAGTTCTTC	CASSQESTEEQFF
TRBV18	few	TRBJ1-1	.	TGTGCCAGCTCACAGGGGTTAGGAGCTGAAGCTTTCTTT	CASSQGLGAEAFF
TRBV18	.	TRBJ2-5	.	TGTGCCAGCTCACCACGGCTGGACTCCTACCAAGAGACCCAGTACTTC	CASSPRLDSYQETQYF
TRBV6-1	.	TRBJ2-4	.	TGTGCCAGCAGTGAAGGGCAGGGGATGAACAAAAACATTCAGTACTTC	CASSEGQGMNKNIQYF
TRBV6-1	few	TRBJ1-1	TRBD1	TGTGCCAGCAACAGGGGGGACACTGAAGCTTTCTTT	CASNRGDTEAFF
TRBV18	.	TRBJ2-7	.	TGTGCCAGCTCACCCCCGACAGCCAGCATCTACGAGCAGTACTTC	CASSPPTASIYEQYF
TRBV5-1	.	TRBJ1-4	.	TGCGCCAGCAGCTTGTTTAGTTCGTTTGCAGGAAATGAAAAACTGTTTTTT	CASSLFSSFAGNEKLFF
TRBV27	.	TRBJ2-7	.	TGTGCCAGCAAGTTTTCGGGTGCCGGTCCCTACGAGCAGTACTTC	CASKFSGAGPYEQYF
TRBV5-3	.	TRBJ2-1	.	TGTGCCACTTCTCCGGGCAGGGTCCGGCAGTTCTTC	CATSPGRVRQFF